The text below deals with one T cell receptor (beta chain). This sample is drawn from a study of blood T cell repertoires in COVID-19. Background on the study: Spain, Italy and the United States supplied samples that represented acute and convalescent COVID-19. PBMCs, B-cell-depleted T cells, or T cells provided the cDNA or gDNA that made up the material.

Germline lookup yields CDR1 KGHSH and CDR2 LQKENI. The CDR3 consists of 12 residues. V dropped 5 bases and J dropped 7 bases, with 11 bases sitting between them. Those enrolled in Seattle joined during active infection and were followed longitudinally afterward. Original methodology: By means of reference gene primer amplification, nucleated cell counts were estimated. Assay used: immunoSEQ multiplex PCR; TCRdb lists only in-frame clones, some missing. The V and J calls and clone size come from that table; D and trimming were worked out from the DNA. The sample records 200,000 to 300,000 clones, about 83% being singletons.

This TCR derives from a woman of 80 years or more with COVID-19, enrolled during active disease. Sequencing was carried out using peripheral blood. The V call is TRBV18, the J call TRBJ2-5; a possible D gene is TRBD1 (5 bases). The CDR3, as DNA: TGTGCCAGCTCAAAGGGGCTATCGACCCAGTACTTC. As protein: CASSKGLSTQYF.